This TCR beta chain was found in a study of blood T cell repertoires in COVID-19. Looking at the study overall: COVID-19 samples, acute and convalescent, were from the United States, Italy and Spain.

A single count supports this clone. Enrolled through a virtual design, the participants were between 18 and 89 years of age and came from approximately 25 US areas. Clinical histories supplied by participants themselves formed the basis of cohort assignment. Under the authors' procedure: Scientists estimated how many nucleated cells there were by amplifying reference gene primers. Assay: immunoSEQ multiplex PCR; the TCRdb copy retains only in-frame clones and omits some. V and J calls plus clone size are reproduced from that table; the DNA served to infer D and trimming. This table holds hundreds of thousands of clones, 89% found once. This CDR3 has 13 residues. Germline-derived CDR1 and CDR2 are SGHTA and FQGNSA. V lost 5 bases, J lost 4 bases, and 3 bases stayed unmatched.

The sequencing sample was made of PBMCs or T cells enriched from blood (not recorded which). The TCR originated in a woman aged 50 to 65 who had been exposed to COVID-19. The V and J genes are TRBV7-2 and TRBJ2-5, with 8 bases identical to TRBD2. The DNA of the CDR3 is TGTGCCAGCAGCCCGGGAGGGACAGAGACCCAGTACTTC. Translation: CASSPGGTETQYF.